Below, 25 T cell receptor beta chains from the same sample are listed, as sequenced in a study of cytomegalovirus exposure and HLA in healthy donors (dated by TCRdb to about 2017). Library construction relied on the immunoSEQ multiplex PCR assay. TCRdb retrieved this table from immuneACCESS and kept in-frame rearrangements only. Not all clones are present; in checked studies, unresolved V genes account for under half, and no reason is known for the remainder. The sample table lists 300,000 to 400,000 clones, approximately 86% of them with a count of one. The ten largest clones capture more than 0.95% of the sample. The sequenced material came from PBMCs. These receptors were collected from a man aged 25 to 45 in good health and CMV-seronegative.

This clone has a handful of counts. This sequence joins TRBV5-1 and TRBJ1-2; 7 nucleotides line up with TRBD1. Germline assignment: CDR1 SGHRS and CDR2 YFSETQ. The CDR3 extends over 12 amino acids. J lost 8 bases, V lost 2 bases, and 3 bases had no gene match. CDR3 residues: CASSFTGEGYTF. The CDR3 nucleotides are TGCGCCAGCAGCTTCACAGGGGAGGGCTACACCTTC. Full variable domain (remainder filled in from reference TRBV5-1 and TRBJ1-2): KAGVTQTPRYLIKTRGQQVTLSCSPISGHRSVSWYQQTPGQGLQFLFEYFSETQRNKGNFPGRFSGRQFSNSRSEMNVSTLELGDSALYLCASSFTGEGYTFGSGTRLTVV.

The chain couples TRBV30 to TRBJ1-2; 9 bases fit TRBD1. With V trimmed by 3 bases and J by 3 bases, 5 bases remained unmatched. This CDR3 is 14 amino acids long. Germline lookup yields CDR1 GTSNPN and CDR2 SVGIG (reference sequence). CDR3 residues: CAWSPDRGDYGYTF. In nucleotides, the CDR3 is TGTGCCTGGAGCCCTGACAGGGGGGACTATGGCTACACCTTC.

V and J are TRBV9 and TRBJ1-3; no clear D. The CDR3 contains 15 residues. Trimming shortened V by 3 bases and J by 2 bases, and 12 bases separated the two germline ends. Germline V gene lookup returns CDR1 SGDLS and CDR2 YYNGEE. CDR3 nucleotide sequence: TGTGCCAGCAGCGCACAGTTAAATACTGGAAACACCATATATTTT. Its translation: CASSAQLNTGNTIYF.

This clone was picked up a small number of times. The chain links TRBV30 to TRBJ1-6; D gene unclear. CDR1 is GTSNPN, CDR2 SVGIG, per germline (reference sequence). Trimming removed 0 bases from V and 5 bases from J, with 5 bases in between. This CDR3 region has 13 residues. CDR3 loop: CAWSVQNNSPLHF. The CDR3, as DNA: TGTGCCTGGAGTGTACAGAATAATTCACCCCTCCACTTT.

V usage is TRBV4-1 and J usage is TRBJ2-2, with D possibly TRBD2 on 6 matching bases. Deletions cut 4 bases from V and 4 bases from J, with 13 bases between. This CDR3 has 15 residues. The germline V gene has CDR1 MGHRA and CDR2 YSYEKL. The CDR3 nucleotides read TGCGCCAGCAGCCCGGAAGGGACTTTCACCGGGGAGCTGTTTTTT. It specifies CASSPEGTFTGELFF.

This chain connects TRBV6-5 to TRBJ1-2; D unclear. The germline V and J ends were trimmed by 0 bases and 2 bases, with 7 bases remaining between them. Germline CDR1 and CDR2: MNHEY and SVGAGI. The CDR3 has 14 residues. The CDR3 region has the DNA TGTGCCAGCAGTTACTCGGGCAGGAACTATGGCTACACCTTC. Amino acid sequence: CASSYSGRNYGYTF.

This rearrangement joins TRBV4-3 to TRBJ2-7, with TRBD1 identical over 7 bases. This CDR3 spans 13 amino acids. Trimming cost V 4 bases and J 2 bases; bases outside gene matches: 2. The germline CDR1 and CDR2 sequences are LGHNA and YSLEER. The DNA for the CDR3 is TGCGCCAGCAGCCTGGGACAGACCTACGAGCAGTACTTC. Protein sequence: CASSLGQTYEQYF.

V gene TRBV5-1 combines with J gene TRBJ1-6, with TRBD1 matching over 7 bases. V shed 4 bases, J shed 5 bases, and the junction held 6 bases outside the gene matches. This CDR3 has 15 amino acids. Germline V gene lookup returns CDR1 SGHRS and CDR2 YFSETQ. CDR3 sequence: CASSPGTDNNSPLHF. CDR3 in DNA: TGCGCCAGCAGCCCTGGGACAGATAATAATTCACCCCTCCACTTT.

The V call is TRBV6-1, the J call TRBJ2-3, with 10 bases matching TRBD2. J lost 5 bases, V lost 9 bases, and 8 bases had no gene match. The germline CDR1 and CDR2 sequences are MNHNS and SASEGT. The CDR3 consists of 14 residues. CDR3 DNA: TGTGCCAGTCAAAGCGGGGGGGCAGAAGATACGCAGTATTTT. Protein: CASQSGGAEDTQYF.

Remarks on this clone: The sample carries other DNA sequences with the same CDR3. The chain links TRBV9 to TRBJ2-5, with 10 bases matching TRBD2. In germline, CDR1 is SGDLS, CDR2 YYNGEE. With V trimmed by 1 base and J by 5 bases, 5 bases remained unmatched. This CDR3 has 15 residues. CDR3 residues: CASSVSGGAGETQYF. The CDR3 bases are TGTGCCAGCAGCGTAAGCGGGGGGGCCGGGGAGACCCAGTACTTC.

Here the CDR3 reads CASSQASGGASTDTQYF. The CDR3 coding sequence is TGCGCCAGCAGCCAAGCTAGCGGGGGGGCTAGCACAGATACGCAGTATTTT. The rearrangement links TRBV4-1 to TRBJ2-3, with TRBD2 matching 12 bases. The junction had 2 bases not matched to a gene; V was cut back by 1 base and J by 0 bases. Germline CDR1 MGHRA, CDR2 YSYEKL. There are 17 residues in the CDR3.

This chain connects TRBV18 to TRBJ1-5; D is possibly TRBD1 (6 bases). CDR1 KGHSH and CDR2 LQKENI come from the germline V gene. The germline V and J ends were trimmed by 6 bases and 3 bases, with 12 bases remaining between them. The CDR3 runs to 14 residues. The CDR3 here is CASSVTGPNQPQHF. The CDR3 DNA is TGTGCCAGCTCGGTGACAGGTCCCAATCAGCCCCAGCATTTT.

CDR3 nucleotide sequence: TGTGCCAGCAGCCCTCCCTTCGGGGGTAGCTCCTACGAGCAGTACTTC. Its protein product is CASSPPFGGSSYEQYF. The V call is TRBV7-2, the J call TRBJ2-7; maybe TRBD2 (6 bases). V shed 5 bases and J shed 0 bases, with 17 bases lying between them. CDR3 length: 16 amino acids. Germline V CDR1 and CDR2: SGHTA, FQGNSA.

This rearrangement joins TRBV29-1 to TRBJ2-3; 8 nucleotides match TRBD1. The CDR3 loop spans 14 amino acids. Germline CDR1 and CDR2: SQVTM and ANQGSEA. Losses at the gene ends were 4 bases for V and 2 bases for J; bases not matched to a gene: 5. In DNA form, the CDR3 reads TGCAGCGTTGGGGGGGACAGGACCACAGATACGCAGTATTTT. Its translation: CSVGGDRTTDTQYF.

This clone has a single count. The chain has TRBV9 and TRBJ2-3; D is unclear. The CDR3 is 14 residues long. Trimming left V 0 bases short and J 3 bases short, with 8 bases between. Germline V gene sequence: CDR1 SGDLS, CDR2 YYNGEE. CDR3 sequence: CASSVGPGTDTQYF. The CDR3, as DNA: TGTGCCAGCAGCGTAGGGCCGGGTACAGATACGCAGTATTTT.

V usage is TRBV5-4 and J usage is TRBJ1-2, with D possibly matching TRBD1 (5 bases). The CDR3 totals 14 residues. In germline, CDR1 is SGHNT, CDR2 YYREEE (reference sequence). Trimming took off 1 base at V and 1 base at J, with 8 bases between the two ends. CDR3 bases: TGTGCCAGCAGCTTGTACAGGTTTAACTATGGCTACACCTTC. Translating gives CASSLYRFNYGYTF.

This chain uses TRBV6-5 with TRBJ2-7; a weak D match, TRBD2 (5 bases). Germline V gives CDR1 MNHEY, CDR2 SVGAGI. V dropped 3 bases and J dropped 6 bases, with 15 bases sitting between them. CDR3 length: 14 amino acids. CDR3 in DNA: TGTGCCAGCAGTTATGTCTCGGCAGGAGGCGAGCAGTACTTC. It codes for CASSYVSAGGEQYF.

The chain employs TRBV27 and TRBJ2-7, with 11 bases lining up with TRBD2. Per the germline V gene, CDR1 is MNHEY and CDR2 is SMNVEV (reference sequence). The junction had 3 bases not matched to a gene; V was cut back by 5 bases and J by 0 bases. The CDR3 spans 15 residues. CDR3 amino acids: CASSDLAGGSYEQYF. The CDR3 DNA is TGTGCCAGCAGTGACCTAGCGGGGGGCTCCTACGAGCAGTACTTC.

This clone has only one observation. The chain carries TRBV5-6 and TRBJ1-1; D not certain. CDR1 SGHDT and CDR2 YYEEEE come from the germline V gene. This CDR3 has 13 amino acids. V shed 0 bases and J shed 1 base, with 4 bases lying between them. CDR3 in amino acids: CASSLVRNTEAFF. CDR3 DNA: TGTGCCAGCAGCTTGGTTAGGAACACTGAAGCTTTCTTT.

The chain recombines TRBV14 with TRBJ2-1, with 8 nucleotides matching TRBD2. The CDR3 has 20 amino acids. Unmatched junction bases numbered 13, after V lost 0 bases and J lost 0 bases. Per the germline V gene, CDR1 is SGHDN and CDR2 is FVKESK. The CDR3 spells CASSQDTGQVAGFSYNEQFF. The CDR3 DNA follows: TGTGCCAGCAGCCAAGATACAGGGCAAGTAGCGGGATTCTCCTACAATGAGCAGTTCTTC.

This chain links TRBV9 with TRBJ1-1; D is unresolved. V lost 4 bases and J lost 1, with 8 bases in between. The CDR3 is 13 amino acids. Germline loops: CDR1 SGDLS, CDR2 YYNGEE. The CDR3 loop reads CASSLRPNTEAFF. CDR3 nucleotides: TGTGCCAGCAGCCTCAGGCCGAACACTGAAGCTTTCTTT.

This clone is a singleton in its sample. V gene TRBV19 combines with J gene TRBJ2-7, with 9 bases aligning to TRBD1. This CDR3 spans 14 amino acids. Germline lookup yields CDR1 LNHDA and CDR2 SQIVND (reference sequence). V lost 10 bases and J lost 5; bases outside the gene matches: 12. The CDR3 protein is CATQSGTGSHEQYF. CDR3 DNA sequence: TGTGCCACCCAATCCGGGACAGGGAGCCACGAGCAGTACTTC. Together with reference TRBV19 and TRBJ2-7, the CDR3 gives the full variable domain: DGGITQSPKYLFRKEGQNVTLSCEQNLNHDAMYWYRQDPGQGLRLIYYSQIVNDFQKGDIAEGYSVSREKKESFPLTVTSAQKNPTAFYLCATQSGTGSHEQYFGPGTRLTVT.

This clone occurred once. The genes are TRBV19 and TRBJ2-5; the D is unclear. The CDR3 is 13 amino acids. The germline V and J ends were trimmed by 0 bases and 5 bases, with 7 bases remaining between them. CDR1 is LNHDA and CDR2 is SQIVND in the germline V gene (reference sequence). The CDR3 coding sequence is TGTGCCAGTAGTATAGATCTATCGGAGACCCAGTACTTC. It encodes CASSIDLSETQYF.

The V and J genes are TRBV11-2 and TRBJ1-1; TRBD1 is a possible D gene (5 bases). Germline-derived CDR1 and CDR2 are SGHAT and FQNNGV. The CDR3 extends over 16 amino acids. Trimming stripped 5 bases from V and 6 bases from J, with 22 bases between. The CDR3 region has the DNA TGTGCCAGCAGCGCAGTTCAGGGTTCGGCCGTTTCTGAAGCTTTCTTT. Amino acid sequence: CASSAVQGSAVSEAFF.

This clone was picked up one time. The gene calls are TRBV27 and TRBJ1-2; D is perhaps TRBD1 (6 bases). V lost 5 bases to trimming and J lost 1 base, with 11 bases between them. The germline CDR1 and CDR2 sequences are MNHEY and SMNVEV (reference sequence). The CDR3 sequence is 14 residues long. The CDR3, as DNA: TGTGCCAGCAGTCCAGGGGAGTTTAACTATGGCTACACCTTC. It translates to CASSPGEFNYGYTF.